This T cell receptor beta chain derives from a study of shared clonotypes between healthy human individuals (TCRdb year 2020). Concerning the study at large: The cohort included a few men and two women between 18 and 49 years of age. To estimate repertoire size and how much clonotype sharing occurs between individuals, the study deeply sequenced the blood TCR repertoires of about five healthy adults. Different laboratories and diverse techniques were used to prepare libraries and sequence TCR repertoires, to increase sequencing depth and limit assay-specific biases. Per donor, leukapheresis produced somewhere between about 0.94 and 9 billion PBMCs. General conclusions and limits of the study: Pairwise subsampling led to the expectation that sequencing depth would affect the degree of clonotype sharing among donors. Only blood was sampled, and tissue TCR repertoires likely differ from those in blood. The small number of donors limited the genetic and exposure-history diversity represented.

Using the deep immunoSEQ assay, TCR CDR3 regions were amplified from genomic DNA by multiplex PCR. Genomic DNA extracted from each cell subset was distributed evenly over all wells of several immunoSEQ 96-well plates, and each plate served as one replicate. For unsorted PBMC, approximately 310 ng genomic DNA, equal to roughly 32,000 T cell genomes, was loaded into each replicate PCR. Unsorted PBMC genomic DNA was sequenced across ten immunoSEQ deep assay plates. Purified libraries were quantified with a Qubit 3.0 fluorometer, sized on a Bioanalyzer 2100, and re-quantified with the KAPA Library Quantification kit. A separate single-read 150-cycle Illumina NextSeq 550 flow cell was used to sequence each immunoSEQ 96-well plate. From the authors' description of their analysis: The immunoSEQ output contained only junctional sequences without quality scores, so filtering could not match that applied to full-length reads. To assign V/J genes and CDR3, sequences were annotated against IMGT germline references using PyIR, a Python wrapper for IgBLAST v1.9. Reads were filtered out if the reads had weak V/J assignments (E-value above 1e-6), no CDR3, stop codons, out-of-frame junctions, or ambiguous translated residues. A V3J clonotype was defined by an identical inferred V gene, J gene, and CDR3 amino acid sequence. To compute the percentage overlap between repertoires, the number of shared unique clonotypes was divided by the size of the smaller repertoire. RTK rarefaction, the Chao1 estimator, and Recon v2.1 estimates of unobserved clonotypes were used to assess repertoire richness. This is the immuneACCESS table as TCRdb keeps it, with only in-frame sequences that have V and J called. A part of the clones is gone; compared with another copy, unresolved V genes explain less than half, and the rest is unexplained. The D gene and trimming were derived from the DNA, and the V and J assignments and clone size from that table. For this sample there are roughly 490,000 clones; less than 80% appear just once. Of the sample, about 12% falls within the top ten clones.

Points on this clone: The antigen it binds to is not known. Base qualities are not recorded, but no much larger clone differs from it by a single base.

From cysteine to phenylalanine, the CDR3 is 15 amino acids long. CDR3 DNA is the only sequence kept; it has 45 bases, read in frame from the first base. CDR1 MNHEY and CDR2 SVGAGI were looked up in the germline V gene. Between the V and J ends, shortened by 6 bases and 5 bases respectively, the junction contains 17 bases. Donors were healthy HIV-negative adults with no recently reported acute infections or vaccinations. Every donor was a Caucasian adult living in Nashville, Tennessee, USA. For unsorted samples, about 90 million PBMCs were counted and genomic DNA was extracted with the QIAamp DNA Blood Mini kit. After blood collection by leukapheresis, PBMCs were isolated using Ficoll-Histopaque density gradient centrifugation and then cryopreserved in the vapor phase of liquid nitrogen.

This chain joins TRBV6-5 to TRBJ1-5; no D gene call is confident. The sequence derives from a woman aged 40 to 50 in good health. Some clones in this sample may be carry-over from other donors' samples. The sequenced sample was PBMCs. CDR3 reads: CASRTSRTGYQPQHF. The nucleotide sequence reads TGTGCCAGCAGAACTTCCCGGACCGGTTATCAGCCCCAGCATTTT.